Shown below are 5 T cell receptor beta chains from a single sample sequenced in a study of cytomegalovirus exposure and HLA in healthy donors. Both 60 Vbeta primers and 13 Jbeta primers went into the PCR. Libraries were prepared by immunoSEQ multiplex PCR; TCRdb keeps only in-frame clonotypes and omits some of them. This sample's table has 160,000 or so clones. The sample taken for sequencing was PBMCs. The receptors stem from a man aged 25-40 years in good health and CMV-seronegative.

The chain carries TRBV5-6 and TRBJ2-5; TRBD2 matches 10 bases. Matching the DNA end better, TRBJ2-7 makes the J call doubtful. Germline V gives CDR1 SGHDT, CDR2 YYEEEE. The CDR3 consists of 15 residues. The CDR3 reads CASSPSGRARYEQYF. DNA for the CDR3: TGTGCCAGCAGCCCGAGCGGGAGGGCCAGGTACGAGCAGTACTTC.

The chain combines TRBV7-3 with TRBJ2-2, with TRBD1 identical over 8 bases. Trimming removed 5 bases from V and 1 base from J; junction bases left unmatched: 3. CDR1 is SGHTA and CDR2 is FQGTGA in the germline V gene. The length of the CDR3 is 15 residues. The DNA for the CDR3 is TGTGCCAGCAGCACCGGGACAGGGAACACCGGGGAGCTGTTTTTT. Its translation is CASSTGTGNTGELFF.

The V call is TRBV28, the J call TRBJ1-1, with D possibly being TRBD1 (6 bases). The CDR3 contains 14 residues. The V gene's germline CDR1 is MDHEN and CDR2 SYDVKM. Trimming took off 4 bases at V and 1 base at J, with 10 bases between the two ends. The chain's CDR3 is CASSSDRKNTEAFF. CDR3 nucleotides: TGTGCCAGCAGTTCAGACAGGAAGAACACTGAAGCTTTCTTT.

The chain has TRBV11-2 and TRBJ2-3, with D perhaps matching TRBD2 (5 bases). CDR1 and CDR2 (germline): SGHAT, FQNNGV. The CDR3 covers 14 residues. Trimming cost V 6 bases and J 1 base, with 11 bases left between them. The CDR3 coding sequence is TGTGCCAGCAGGCGGGCAGCAGGCACAGATACGCAGTATTTT. This translates into CASRRAAGTDTQYF.

This chain uses TRBV7-3 with TRBJ2-5; maybe TRBD1 (6 bases). V was pared by 5 bases and J by 2 bases, with 18 bases between. The length of the CDR3 is 16 residues. Germline loops: CDR1 SGHTA, CDR2 FQGTGA. CDR3 DNA: TGTGCCAGCAGCATACAGGGCGCAGGAGTTCAAGAGACCCAGTACTTC. Protein sequence: CASSIQGAGVQETQYF.